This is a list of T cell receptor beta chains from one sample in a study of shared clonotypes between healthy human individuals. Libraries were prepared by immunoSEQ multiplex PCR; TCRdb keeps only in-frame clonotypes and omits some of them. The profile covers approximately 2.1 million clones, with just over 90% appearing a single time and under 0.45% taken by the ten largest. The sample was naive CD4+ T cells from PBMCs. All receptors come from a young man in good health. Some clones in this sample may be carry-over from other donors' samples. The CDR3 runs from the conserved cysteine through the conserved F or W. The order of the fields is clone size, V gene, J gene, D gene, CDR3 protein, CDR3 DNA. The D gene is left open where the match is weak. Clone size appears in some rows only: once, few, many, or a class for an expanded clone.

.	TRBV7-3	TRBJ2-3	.	CASSPGHTDTQYF	TGTGCCAGCAGCCCCGGCCACACAGATACGCAGTATTTT
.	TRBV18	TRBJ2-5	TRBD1	CASSPYRTGQETQYF	TGTGCCAGCTCACCATACCGGACAGGGCAAGAGACCCAGTACTTC
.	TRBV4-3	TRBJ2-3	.	CASSISGTDTQYF	TGCGCCAGCAGCATATCCGGGACAGATACGCAGTATTTT
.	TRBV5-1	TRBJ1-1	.	CASSLAGGAMNTEAFF	TGCGCCAGCAGCTTGGCCGGGGGCGCAATGAACACTGAAGCTTTCTTT
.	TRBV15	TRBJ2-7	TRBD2	CATSRDLGTSYEQYF	TGTGCCACCAGCAGAGATCTTGGGACTAGCTACGAGCAGTACTTC
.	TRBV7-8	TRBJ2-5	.	CASSQTMLGETQYF	TGTGCCAGCAGCCAGACCATGTTAGGGGAGACCCAGTACTTC
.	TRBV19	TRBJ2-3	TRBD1	CASSQRQGSTDTQYF	TGTGCCAGTAGTCAACGACAGGGCAGCACAGATACGCAGTATTTT
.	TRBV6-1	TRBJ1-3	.	CASILDRHLLGTIYF	TGTGCCAGCATCCTAGACAGGCATCTGTTGGGCACCATATATTTT
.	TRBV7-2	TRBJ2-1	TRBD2	CASSLELAGGSGGQFF	TGTGCCAGCAGCTTAGAACTAGCGGGAGGATCTGGGGGGCAGTTCTTC
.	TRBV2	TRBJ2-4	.	CASCVQGPGDIQYF	TGTGCCAGCTGTGTGCAGGGGCCCGGGGACATTCAGTACTTC
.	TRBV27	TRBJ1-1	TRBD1	CASSAGQGNTEAFF	TGTGCCAGCAGTGCGGGACAGGGGAACACTGAAGCTTTCTTT
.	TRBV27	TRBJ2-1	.	CASQSARYSYNEQFF	TGTGCCAGCCAATCGGCTAGGTACTCCTACAATGAGCAGTTCTTC
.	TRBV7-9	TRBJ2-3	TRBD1	CASSRDRYTDTQYF	TGTGCCAGCAGCCGGGACAGATACACAGATACGCAGTATTTT
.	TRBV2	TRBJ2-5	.	CASKTEPQETQYF	TGTGCCAGTAAAACGGAGCCTCAAGAGACCCAGTACTTC
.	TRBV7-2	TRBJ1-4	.	CASSFDGRANEKLFF	TGTGCCAGCAGCTTCGACGGCAGGGCTAATGAAAAACTGTTTTTT
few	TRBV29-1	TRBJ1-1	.	CSVVFALLTNTEAFF	TGCAGCGTTGTTTTTGCTCTCCTTACGAACACTGAAGCTTTCTTT
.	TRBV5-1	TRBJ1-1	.	CASSLAGQTMNTEAFF	TGCGCCAGCAGCTTGGCCGGACAGACCATGAACACTGAAGCTTTCTTT
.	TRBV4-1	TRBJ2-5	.	CASSHSDWRAGKGETQYF	TGCGCCAGCAGCCATTCGGACTGGCGGGCGGGGAAGGGGGAGACCCAGTACTTC
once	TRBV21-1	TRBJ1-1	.	CASTPPQGNLNTEAFF	TGTGCCAGCACCCCGCCCCAAGGCAATTTGAACACTGAAGCTTTCTTT
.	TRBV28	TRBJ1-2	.	CASSTGANYGYTF	TGTGCCAGCTCGACGGGAGCTAACTATGGCTACACCTTC
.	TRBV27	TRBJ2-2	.	CASSFGGTNTGELFF	TGTGCCAGCAGTTTTGGCGGGACGAACACCGGGGAGCTGTTTTTT
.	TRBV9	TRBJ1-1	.	CASSPGLTTEAFF	TGTGCCAGCAGCCCCGGCCTAACAACTGAAGCTTTCTTT
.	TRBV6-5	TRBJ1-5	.	CASSPRESNQPQHF	TGTGCCAGCAGTCCAAGGGAAAGCAATCAGCCCCAGCATTTT
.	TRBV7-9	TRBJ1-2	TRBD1	CASSLAGTGAPYGYTF	TGTGCCAGCAGCTTAGCCGGGACAGGGGCCCCCTATGGCTACACCTTC
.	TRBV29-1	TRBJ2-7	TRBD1	CSVRRGLYEQYF	TGCAGCGTCCGCAGGGGGCTCTACGAGCAGTACTTC
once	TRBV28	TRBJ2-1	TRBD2	CASSSGAGAIYEQFF	TGTGCCAGCAGTTCGGGAGCGGGAGCAATATATGAGCAGTTCTTC
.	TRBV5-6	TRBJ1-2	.	CASSSLGRDNYGYTF	TGTGCCAGCAGCTCCCTGGGGCGGGACAACTATGGCTACACCTTC
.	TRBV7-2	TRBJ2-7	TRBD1	CASSAGTGLEQYF	TGTGCCAGCAGTGCCGGGACAGGACTTGAGCAGTACTTC
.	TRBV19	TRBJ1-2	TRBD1	CASNPWTGLGYTF	TGTGCCAGCAACCCTTGGACAGGGCTTGGCTACACCTTC
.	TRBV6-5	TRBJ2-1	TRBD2	CASSSSGSFVEQFF	TGTGCCAGCAGTTCTAGCGGGAGTTTCGTTGAGCAGTTCTTC
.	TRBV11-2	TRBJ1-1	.	CASSTGQHMNTEAFF	TGTGCCAGCTCAACCGGACAGCACATGAACACTGAAGCTTTCTTT
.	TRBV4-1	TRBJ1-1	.	CASSQFGQRMNTEAFF	TGCGCCAGCAGCCAATTCGGACAGCGAATGAACACTGAAGCTTTCTTT
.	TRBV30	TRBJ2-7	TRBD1	CAWRDRVYSYEQYF	TGTGCCTGGAGGGACAGGGTTTACTCCTACGAGCAGTACTTC
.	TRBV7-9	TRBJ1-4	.	CASSAGPGEKLFF	TGTGCCAGCAGCGCCGGACCAGGGGAAAAACTGTTTTTT
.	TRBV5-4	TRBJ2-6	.	CASSLGGQSFGGANVLTF	TGTGCCAGCAGCTTGGGCGGTCAGAGCTTCGGTGGGGCCAACGTCCTGACTTTC
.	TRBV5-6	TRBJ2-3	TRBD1	CASSLRQGAQYF	TGTGCCAGCAGCTTACGACAGGGTGCGCAGTATTTT
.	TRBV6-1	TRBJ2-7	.	CASGNPGRSYEQYF	TGTGCCAGCGGCAATCCGGGACGGTCCTACGAGCAGTACTTC
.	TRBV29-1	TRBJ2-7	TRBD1	CSIGQGAYEQYF	TGCAGCATTGGACAGGGGGCTTACGAGCAGTACTTC
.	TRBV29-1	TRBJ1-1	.	CSVGGSTTEAFF	TGCAGCGTTGGAGGTAGTACCACTGAAGCTTTCTTT
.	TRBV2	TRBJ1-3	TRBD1	CASRDRGSGNTIYF	TGTGCCAGCAGGGACAGGGGCTCTGGAAACACCATATATTTT
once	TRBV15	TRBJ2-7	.	CATSRDGGPPLNEQYF	TGTGCCACCAGCAGAGATGGGGGTCCCCCTCTAAACGAGCAGTACTTC
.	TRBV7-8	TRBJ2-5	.	CASSLQLQETQYF	TGTGCCAGCAGCCTCCAGCTCCAAGAGACCCAGTACTTC
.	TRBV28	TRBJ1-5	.	CASSLPGAGNQPQHF	TGTGCCAGCAGTTTACCAGGGGCTGGCAATCAGCCCCAGCATTTT
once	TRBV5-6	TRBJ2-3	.	CASSLGGYTDTQYF	TGTGCCAGCAGCTTGGGAGGCTACACAGATACGCAGTATTTT
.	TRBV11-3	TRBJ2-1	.	CASSPFRGNEQFF	TGTGCCAGCAGCCCCTTCAGAGGCAATGAGCAGTTCTTC
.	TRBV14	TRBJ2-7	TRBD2	CASSQSLAGGLYEQYF	TGTGCCAGCAGCCAATCACTAGCGGGAGGCCTCTACGAGCAGTACTTC
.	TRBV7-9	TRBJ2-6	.	CASSLSSGANVLTF	TGTGCCAGCAGCTTAAGCTCTGGGGCCAACGTCCTGACTTTC
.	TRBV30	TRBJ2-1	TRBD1	CARQGDGNNEQFF	TGTGCCCGACAGGGGGACGGAAACAATGAGCAGTTCTTC
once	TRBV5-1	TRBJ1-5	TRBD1	CASSLETGGGQPQHF	TGCGCCAGCAGCTTGGAGACAGGGGGTGGTCAGCCCCAGCATTTT
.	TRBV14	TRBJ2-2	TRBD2	CASSRITSGRLVGELFF	TGTGCCAGCAGCCGAATTACTAGCGGGAGACTTGTCGGGGAGCTGTTTTTT
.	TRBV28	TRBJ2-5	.	CASSQGGETQYF	TGTGCCAGCAGTCAAGGTGGGGAGACCCAGTACTTC
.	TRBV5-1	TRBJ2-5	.	CASSLVGRETQYF	TGCGCCAGCAGCTTGGTCGGTAGGGAGACCCAGTACTTC
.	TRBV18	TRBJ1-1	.	CASSPVPGDTEAFF	TGTGCCAGCTCACCAGTCCCCGGAGACACTGAAGCTTTCTTT